The 17 T cell receptor beta chains in this list originate from one sample, sequenced in a study of human T cells and chemical hapten exposure. TCRdb reprocessed the RACE reads via MiXCR and lists one record per CDR3 protein. The top ten hold around 3.4% of the sample, which has some 65,000 distinct CDR3 sequences, around 6.1% seen once. The time point was: healthy volunteer bleed at 6 weeks. Unfractionated whole blood yielded total RNA. The sequenced sample was whole blood. The receptors stem from a female donor in good health. Some clones in this sample may be carry-over from other donors' samples.

At least ten counts were recorded for this clonotype. V is TRBV2 and J is TRBJ2-7; the D is unclear. Germline CDR1 reads SNHLY; CDR2 reads FYNNEI. The ends were cut back, 4 bases at V and 6 bases at J, with 13 bases in the middle. This CDR3 region has 13 residues. This chain's CDR3 is CASSAGRESEQYF. DNA for the CDR3: TGTGCCAGCAGTGCAGGCAGAGAGTCCGAGCAGTACTTC.

In its sample, this clonotype was seen a few times. The chain joins TRBV6-2 or TRBV6-3 to TRBJ2-7; D gene uncertain. The CDR3 is 12 residues long. Germline loops: CDR1 MNHEY, CDR2 SVGEGT. V shed 6 bases and J shed 0 bases, with 6 bases lying between them. CDR3: CASSVTSYEQYF. The CDR3 DNA reads TGTGCCAGCAGCGTCACCTCCTACGAGCAGTACTTC.

In this sample, this clonotype turned up many times. The V call is TRBV5-1, the J call TRBJ2-5, with 9 bases aligning to TRBD1. After removal of 5 bases from V and 5 bases from J, the junction contained 4 bases not matched to a gene. The germline CDR1 and CDR2 sequences are SGHRS and YFSETQ. This CDR3 spans 13 amino acids. In DNA, the CDR3 is TGCGCCAGCAGTTCCGACAGGGGGGAGACCCAGTACTTC. As protein: CASSSDRGETQYF.

The rearrangement links TRBV18 to TRBJ2-7, with TRBD1 matching 9 bases. This CDR3 has 14 residues. J lost 0 bases, V lost 4 bases, and 1 base had no gene match. The germline gives CDR1 KGHSH, CDR2 LQKENI. The CDR3 loop is CASSQTGGSYEQYF. The DNA of the CDR3 is TGTGCCAGCTCACAGACAGGGGGCTCCTACGAGCAGTACTTC.

This clonotype occurred a few times. This chain connects TRBV10-3 to TRBJ1-2; D not resolved. Trimming left V 2 bases short and J 4 bases short, with 14 bases between. The CDR3 contains 15 residues. CDR1 is ENHRY, CDR2 SYGVKD, per germline. The DNA for the CDR3 is TGTGCCATCAGTGAGGAGGCGGAGGCGACCTATGGCTACACCTTC. Encoded protein: CAISEEAEATYGYTF.

This clonotype has just a few counts. The CDR3: CASRSTGGYEKLFF. CDR3 DNA sequence: TGTGCCAGCAGATCGACAGGGGGTTATGAAAAACTGTTTTTT. V is TRBV28 and J is TRBJ1-4; 9 bases line up with TRBD1. The CDR3 contains 14 residues. The germline V gene encodes CDR1 MDHEN and CDR2 SYDVKM. J lost 6 bases, V lost 6 bases, and 5 bases had no gene match.

This clonotype was detected only a few times. J is TRBJ2-2 and V is TRBV24-1, with a possible D match to TRBD2 (6 bases). V dropped 3 bases and J dropped 4 bases, with 14 bases sitting between them. The CDR3 runs 16 residues. Germline V CDR1 and CDR2: KGHDR, SFDVKD. CDR3 DNA sequence: TGTGCCACCAGTGATACCGGGAGCCATTCCACCGGGGAGCTGTTTTTT. Its protein is CATSDTGSHSTGELFF.

This clonotype was detected many times. CDR3 residues: CASSSLDDGEETQYF. For the CDR3, the DNA is TGTGCCAGCAGCTCTCTGGACGATGGAGAAGAGACCCAGTACTTC. V and J are TRBV7-9 and TRBJ2-5; D is unclear. V was cut by 4 bases and J by 3 bases, with 15 bases left in between. This CDR3 comprises 15 residues. From germline, CDR1 is SEHNR and CDR2 FQNEAQ (reference sequence).

This chain connects TRBV7-9 to TRBJ2-5; TRBD1 matches 9 bases. Germline CDR1 and CDR2: SEHNR and FQNEAQ (reference sequence). The CDR3 totals 14 residues. V shed 3 bases and J 5 bases; nucleotides not matched to a gene: 4. The DNA for the CDR3 is TGTGCCAGCAGCTTGGTGACAGGGGGGGAGACCCAGTACTTC. Its protein product is CASSLVTGGETQYF.

This clonotype was counted only a few times. The chain is built from TRBV28 and TRBJ2-7, with D unresolved. Per germline, CDR1 MDHEN and CDR2 SYDVKM. The CDR3 is made up of 13 amino acids. The germline V and J ends were trimmed by 2 bases and 2 bases, with 7 bases remaining between them. DNA for the CDR3: TGTGCCAGCAGTTTAGGCGGTCCCTACGAGCAGTACTTC. Translating it yields CASSLGGPYEQYF.

Details on this clonotype: A clone one base away is much larger, so this may be a read error. The chain uses TRBV14 and TRBJ2-1, with 10 positions matching TRBD2. Germline loops: CDR1 SGHDN, CDR2 FVKESK. The CDR3 sequence is 16 residues long. After removal of 7 bases from V and 4 bases from J, the junction contained 10 bases not matched to a gene. For the CDR3, the DNA is TGTGCCAGCATCCGCTTTAGCGGGAGGTCTTACAATGAGCAGTTCTTC. The encoded protein is CASIRFSGRSYNEQFF. Filled out from reference TRBV14 and TRBJ2-1, the complete variable domain reads EAGVTQFPSHSVIEKGQTVTLRCDPISGHDNLYWYRRVMGKEIKFLLHFVKESKQDESGMPNNRFLAERTGGTYSTLKVQPAELEDSGVYFCASIRFSGRSYNEQFFGPGTRLTVL.

V gene TRBV2 combines with J gene TRBJ2-5, with 11 bases that match TRBD1. Per germline, CDR1 SNHLY and CDR2 FYNNEI. The length of the CDR3 is 15 residues. Trimming removed 5 bases from V and 1 base from J; junction bases left unmatched: 3. In DNA form, the CDR3 reads TGTGCCAGCAGTACCGGGACAGGGGGCCAAGAGACCCAGTACTTC. Protein product: CASSTGTGGQETQYF.

Comment on this clonotype: A much larger clone lies one base from this, so it may be a read error. This sequence joins TRBV28 and TRBJ2-7; D gene ambiguous. CDR3 length: 11 amino acids. Germline V lookup: CDR1 MDHEN, CDR2 SYDVKM. The CDR3 loop reads CASSTYGQANF. Written as DNA, the CDR3 is TGTGCCAGCAGTACTTATGGCCAGGCAAACTTC.

This clonotype showed up just a few times. V is TRBV24-1 and J is TRBJ2-2; unclear D gene. Germline CDR1 and CDR2: KGHDR and SFDVKD. This CDR3 is built from 15 residues. V was cut by 4 bases and J by 8 bases, with 16 bases left in between. The CDR3: CATSDNDDSPGELFF. DNA for the CDR3: TGTGCCACCAGTGACAATGATGACTCTCCTGGGGAGCTGTTTTTT.

CDR3 residues: CASSEGTEQYF. CDR3 in DNA: TGTGCCAGCAGCGAGGGAACCGAGCAGTACTTC. V usage is TRBV9 and J usage is TRBJ2-7, with no clear D. Trimming left V 3 bases short and J 6 bases short, with 7 bases between. The CDR3 is made up of 11 amino acids. From germline, CDR1 is SGDLS and CDR2 YYNGEE.

This clonotype came up many times. This chain connects TRBV6-2 or TRBV6-3 to TRBJ1-5; D remains unclear. V was shortened by 3 bases and J by 2 bases, with 11 bases between the two germline ends. This CDR3 contains 15 residues. The germline gives CDR1 MNHEY, CDR2 SVGEGT. CDR3 loop: CASSYQEVGNQPQHF. DNA for the CDR3: TGTGCCAGCAGTTATCAGGAGGTGGGCAATCAGCCCCAGCATTTT.

This clonotype was seen a handful of times. At one end the junction does not follow the germline gene, possibly because of a read error. The gene calls are TRBV28 and TRBJ2-3; D possibly matches TRBD1 or TRBD2 (6 bases each). Germline V gene sequence: CDR1 MDHEN, CDR2 SYDVKM. The CDR3 is 11 amino acids. The CDR3 region has the DNA TGCGGGATAGGGGGAGGAGATACGCAGTATTTT. It encodes CGIGGGDTQYF.